The 19 T cell receptor beta chains below come from one sample, sequenced in a study of glioma-infiltrating T cells. TCR alpha and beta CDR3 regions were amplified from RNA using iRepertoire nested multiplex PCR. TCRdb fed the multiplex PCR reads into MiXCR, producing one record per CDR3 protein. The sample includes around 93,000 distinct CDR3 sequences, roughly 37% of them seen just once. Sequenced sample: glioma tissue, nonneoplastic brain tissue, or PBMCs (not recorded which). The receptors originated from a human donor with low-grade glioma or glioblastoma, undergoing nonglioma brain surgery, or in good health (not recorded which).

This clonotype appeared many times. The chain combines TRBV2 with TRBJ2-1; no clear D. This CDR3 has 13 amino acids. V was shortened by 2 bases and J by 4 bases, with 6 bases between the two germline ends. Germline V gene data show CDR1 as SNHLY and CDR2 as FYNNEI. The CDR3: CASSEFGYNEQFF. The CDR3 DNA sequence: TGTGCCAGCAGTGAATTTGGGTACAATGAGCAGTTCTTC. Based on the CDR3 plus reference TRBV2 and TRBJ2-1, the full variable domain is EPEVTQTPSHQVTQMGQEVILRCVPISNHLYFYWYRQILGQKVEFLVSFYNNEISEKSEIFDDQFSVERPDGSNFTLKIRSTKLEDSAMYFCASSEFGYNEQFFGPGTRLTVL.

This clonotype was seen a handful of times. The chain combines TRBV9 with TRBJ2-1; possibly TRBD2 for D (5 bases). V dropped 0 bases and J dropped 5 bases, with 9 bases sitting between them. CDR3 length: 14 residues. CDR1 and CDR2 from the germline V gene are SGDLS and YYNGEE. In DNA, the CDR3 is TGTGCCAGCAGCGTAGCGGGGAAGAACAATGAGCAGTTCTTC. Its translation: CASSVAGKNNEQFF.

Note on this clonotype: The junction does not match germline at one end; this may be a read error. The chain is built from TRBV20-1 and TRBJ1-1, with a possible D match to TRBD1 (6 bases). The CDR3 covers 14 residues. CDR1 and CDR2 (germline): DFQATT, SNEGSKA (reference sequence). The chain's CDR3 is CSARVQGMNIEAFF. CDR3 in DNA: TGCAGTGCTAGGGTCCAGGGGATGAACATTGAAGCTTTCTTT.

The chain uses TRBV6-1 and TRBJ1-2; 7 positions agree with TRBD1. CDR1 is MNHNS, CDR2 SASEGT, per germline. The V and J ends lost 7 bases and 4 bases, in that order; junction bases with no gene match: 9. This CDR3 spans 14 amino acids. The CDR3 region is CASNSLGTAYGYTF. The CDR3 nucleotides read TGTGCCAGCAATAGCCTAGGGACAGCCTATGGCTACACCTTC.

Points on this clonotype: A much larger clone sits a single nucleotide away, making a read error possible. V gene TRBV2 combines with J gene TRBJ2-5; 12 bases are shared with TRBD1. The CDR3 length is 16 residues. Germline CDR1 and CDR2: SNHLY and FYNNEI. After removal of 8 bases from V and 0 bases from J, the junction contained 7 bases not matched to a gene. CDR3 bases: TGTGCCAGCGAAGAAGGGACAGGGGGCTACCAAGAGACCCAGTACTTC. Amino acids: CASEEGTGGYQETQYF. The entire variable domain, with the rest obtained from reference TRBV2 and TRBJ2-5, is as follows: EPEVTQTPSHQVTQMGQEVILRCVPISNHLYFYWYRQILGQKVEFLVSFYNNEISEKSEIFDDQFSVERPDGSNFTLKIRSTKLEDSAMYFCASEEGTGGYQETQYFGPGTRLLVL.

As regards this clonotype: Since a much larger clone is just one base distant, this may be a read error. The chain combines TRBV7-3 with TRBJ2-2; the D is unclear. The V gene's germline CDR1 is SGHTA and CDR2 FQGTGA. The CDR3 contains 13 residues. Trimming pared 2 bases from V and 6 bases from J, leaving 7 bases between. The CDR3 nucleotides are TGTGCCAGCAGCTTATCGGAAGCCGGGGAGCTGTTTTTT. This sequence encodes CASSLSEAGELFF.

Remarks on this clonotype: A much larger clone is a single base away; this may be a read error. This chain links TRBV11-2 with TRBJ2-7, with D maybe TRBD2 (6 bases). This CDR3 region has 13 residues. CDR1 and CDR2 (germline): SGHAT, FQNNGV. Trimming pared 2 bases from V and 6 bases from J, leaving 11 bases between. CDR3: CASSLTSRCEQYF. The CDR3 DNA reads TGTGCCAGCAGCTTAACTAGCAGGTGCGAGCAGTACTTC.

At least ten counts were recorded for this clonotype. The rearrangement links TRBV28 to TRBJ1-1; D is possibly TRBD1 (6 bases). The ends were cut back, 4 bases at V and 4 bases at J, with 16 bases in the middle. This CDR3 spans 15 amino acids. CDR1 and CDR2 from the germline V gene are MDHEN and SYDVKM. In DNA, the CDR3 is TGTGCCAGCAGTTCGTCAGGGGTACGCGGCACTGAAGCTTTCTTT. Its protein product is CASSSSGVRGTEAFF. Looking up the rest from reference TRBV28 and TRBJ1-1 gives the full variable domain: DVKVTQSSRYLVKRTGEKVFLECVQDMDHENMFWYRQDPGLGLRLIYFSYDVKMKEKGDIPEGYSVSREKKERFSLILESASTNQTSMYLCASSSSGVRGTEAFFGQGTRLTVV.

About this clonotype itself: This may come from a read error, since a much larger clone is one base off. CDR3 coding DNA: TGTGCCAGCTCAGGGCGGGACAGCTACGAGCAGTTCTTC. Protein sequence: CASSGRDSYEQFF. The V and J genes are TRBV18 and TRBJ2-1, with D perhaps TRBD1 (7 bases). This CDR3 region has 13 residues. V gave up 5 bases and J gave up 10 bases, with 15 bases separating them. Germline CDR1 reads KGHSH; CDR2 reads LQKENI.

Concerning this clonotype: Germline is not matched at one junction end, which may reflect a read error. This chain joins TRBV20-1 and TRBJ1-5; D call uncertain. Germline V CDR1 and CDR2: DFQATT, SNEGSKA (reference sequence). The CDR3 is 12 residues long. The CDR3 loop reads CSAGTGDQPQNF. In DNA form, the CDR3 reads TGCAGTGCTGGAACTGGAGATCAGCCCCAGAATTTT.

Of note for this clonotype: This CDR3 fails to terminate in the conserved phenylalanine or tryptophan, so it likely reflects a read error. The chain carries TRBV3-1 and TRBJ1-1, with D possibly matching TRBD1 (5 bases). The CDR3 covers 14 residues. From germline, CDR1 is LGHDT and CDR2 YNNKEL (reference sequence). CDR3 protein: CASSPQWGYTEAFL. The CDR3 DNA reads as TGTGCCAGCAGCCCGCAGTGGGGGTACACTGAGGCTTTCCTT.

This clonotype was observed at least ten times. The chain joins TRBV7-9 to TRBJ2-1; D perhaps matches TRBD2 (6 bases). The germline gives CDR1 SEHNR, CDR2 FQNEAQ (reference sequence). V shed 5 bases and J shed 9 bases, with 20 bases lying between them. The CDR3 is made up of 15 amino acids. CDR3 region: CASSRGIGILLEQFF. In DNA form, the CDR3 reads TGTGCCAGCAGCCGCGGGATAGGAATCTTGCTTGAGCAGTTCTTC.

In regard to this clonotype: A much larger clonotype is one base distant, so this may be a read error. This chain joins TRBV2 and TRBJ2-2; 10 nucleotides align to TRBD2. Germline V gene lookup returns CDR1 SNHLY and CDR2 FYNNEI. There are 15 residues in the CDR3. The CDR3 coding sequence is TGTGCCAGCAGTTGGACTAGCGGAAACACCTGGGAGCTGTTTTTT. Translated, it gives CASSWTSGNTWELFF.

This clonotype was counted once. The chain is built from TRBV9 and TRBJ1-6; D is undetermined. This CDR3 region has 14 residues. CDR1 and CDR2 (germline): SGDLS, YYNGEE. The V gene lost 2 bases and the J gene lost 15 bases, with 18 bases spanning the gap. This chain's CDR3 is CASSVSGIETHLHF. In nucleotides, the CDR3 is TGTGCCAGCAGCGTTTCCGGGATTGAAACACACCTCCACTTT.

Remarks on this clonotype: A much bigger clone sits one base away, suggesting this may be a read error. The chain employs TRBV5-3 and TRBJ2-5; D ambiguous. TRBV5-3 is noted as an ORF with a role that remains uncertain. The CDR3 totals 16 residues. This chain's CDR3 is CASSLVGSTSQETKYF. CDR3 in DNA: TGTGCCAGCAGCTTGGTCGGCAGTACTTCCCAAGAGACCAAGTACTTC.

This clonotype was picked up many times. The rearrangement uses TRBV2 and TRBJ1-1; TRBD1 aligns across 9 bases. V lost 7 bases and J lost 8; bases outside the gene matches: 8. Germline V gives CDR1 SNHLY, CDR2 FYNNEI. The CDR3 extends over 13 amino acids. In DNA form, the CDR3 reads TGTGCCAGCATGGGGACAGGGAGGGTCGAAGCTTTCTTT. Protein sequence: CASMGTGRVEAFF.

This clonotype was counted ten times or more. The V call is TRBV12-3 or TRBV12-4, the J call TRBJ2-7, with D perhaps TRBD2 (5 bases). V was cut by 3 bases and J by 0 bases, with 9 bases left in between. The CDR3 is 14 residues long. The CDR3 sequence is CASSLSSGSYEQYF. The CDR3 region has the DNA TGTGCCAGCAGTTTGTCCAGCGGCTCCTACGAGCAGTACTTC.

This clonotype was seen many times. This chain connects TRBV28 to TRBJ2-1; D may be TRBD1 (6 bases). V lost 4 bases and J 8 bases, leaving 9 bases between the germline ends. The CDR3 extends over 12 amino acids. CDR1 and CDR2 (germline): MDHEN, SYDVKM. The DNA of the CDR3 is TGTGCCAGCAGTTCCCAGGGGTATGAGCAGTTCTTC. Its protein is CASSSQGYEQFF.

The chain has TRBV25-1 and TRBJ2-3; TRBD1 matches 9 bases. The germline CDR1 and CDR2 sequences are MGHDK and SYGVNS. V trimming: 4 bases; J trimming: 3 bases; junction bases outside the gene matches: 2. The CDR3 consists of 14 residues. The CDR3 reads CASSVGQGTDTQYF. Here the CDR3 DNA reads TGTGCCAGCAGTGTAGGACAGGGGACAGATACGCAGTATTTT.